The clone carrying this TCR beta chain was detected once. This sample stems from a study of shared clonotypes between healthy human individuals. Deep-level settings were used for running the assay. Assay used: immunoSEQ multiplex PCR; TCRdb lists only in-frame clones, some missing. Of 550,000 to 850,000 clones listed, just under 75% are singletons. Unmatched junction bases numbered 6, after V lost 1 base and J lost 2 bases. Per the germline V gene, CDR1 is MDHEN and CDR2 is SYDVKM. CDR3 length: 16 residues. The sample taken for sequencing was memory CD4+ T cells sorted from blood. Subset defined: CD45RA-negative fraction. The source is a woman aged 25 to 39 in good health. The chain joins TRBV28 to TRBJ2-3; 7 positions match TRBD1. In DNA, the CDR3 is TGTGCCAGCAGTTTATTAGGGACAGCGACCACAGATACGCAGTATTTT. Translation: CASSLLGTATTDTQYF.